This T cell receptor (beta chain) was identified during a study of cytomegalovirus exposure and HLA in healthy donors. Whole-study findings and limits: Whilst most TCR sequences proved rare, a subset of public TCRs occurred across many donors.

This clone was counted only a few times. Its antigen remains unidentified. Germline CDR1 reads MDHEN; CDR2 reads SYDVKM. Trimming left V 7 bases short and J 1 base short, with 10 bases between. The CDR3 totals 13 residues. Assay used: immunoSEQ multiplex PCR; TCRdb lists only in-frame clones, some missing. The sample contains fewer than 350,000 clones, roughly 90% of which appear only once. Sequencing was carried out using PBMCs. The TCR was taken from a woman aged 18-30 years in good health and CMV-seronegative. The rearrangement links TRBV28 to TRBJ1-1; D gene ambiguous. The CDR3 reads CASIDPGNTEAFF. The CDR3 DNA reads TGTGCCAGCATTGATCCAGGGAACACTGAAGCTTTCTTT. Variable domain in full (rest from reference TRBV28 and TRBJ1-1): DVKVTQSSRYLVKRTGEKVFLECVQDMDHENMFWYRQDPGLGLRLIYFSYDVKMKEKGDIPEGYSVSREKKERFSLILESASTNQTSMYLCASIDPGNTEAFFGQGTRLTVV.